This T cell receptor (beta chain) was identified during a study of blood T cell repertoires in COVID-19. Study context: Samples came from the United States, Italy and Spain, spanning acute and convalescent COVID-19. T cells, B-cell-depleted T cells, or PBMCs provided the cDNA or gDNA that served as material.

In the original workflow: Amplification from reference gene primers served as the basis for estimated nucleated cell counts. Data came from immunoSEQ multiplex PCR; TCRdb stores just in-frame clones and leaves some out. The V and J calls and clone size were taken over from that table, and D and trimming were inferred from the DNA. The data contain about 72,000 clones, less than 90% of them singletons. Germline loops: CDR1 LNHNV, CDR2 YYDKDF (reference sequence). This CDR3 contains 16 residues. The ends lost 2 bases at V and 4 bases at J; junction bases unmatched: 5. The V and J genes are TRBV15 and TRBJ2-2; 9 bases map to TRBD1. The clonotype comes from a woman older than 75 with acute or convalescent COVID-19. The sample consisted of peripheral blood. CDR3 residues: CATSRYGQGPTGELFF. CDR3 sequence (DNA): TGTGCCACCAGCAGATACGGACAGGGGCCCACCGGGGAGCTGTTTTTT.